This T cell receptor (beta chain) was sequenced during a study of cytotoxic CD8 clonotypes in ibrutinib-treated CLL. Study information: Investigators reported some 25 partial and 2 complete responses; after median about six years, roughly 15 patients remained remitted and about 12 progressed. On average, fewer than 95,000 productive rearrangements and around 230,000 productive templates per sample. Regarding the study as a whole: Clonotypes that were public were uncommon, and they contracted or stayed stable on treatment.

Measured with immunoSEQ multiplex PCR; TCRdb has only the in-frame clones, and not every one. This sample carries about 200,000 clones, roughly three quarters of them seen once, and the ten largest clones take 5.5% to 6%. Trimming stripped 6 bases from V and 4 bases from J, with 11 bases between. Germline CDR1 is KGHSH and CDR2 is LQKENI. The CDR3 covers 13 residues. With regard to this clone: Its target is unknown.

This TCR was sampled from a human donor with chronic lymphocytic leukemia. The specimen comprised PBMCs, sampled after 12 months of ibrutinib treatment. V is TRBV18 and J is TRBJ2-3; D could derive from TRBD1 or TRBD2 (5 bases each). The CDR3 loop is CASSQGEADTQYF. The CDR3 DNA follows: TGTGCCAGCTCTCAGGGAGAAGCAGATACGCAGTATTTT.